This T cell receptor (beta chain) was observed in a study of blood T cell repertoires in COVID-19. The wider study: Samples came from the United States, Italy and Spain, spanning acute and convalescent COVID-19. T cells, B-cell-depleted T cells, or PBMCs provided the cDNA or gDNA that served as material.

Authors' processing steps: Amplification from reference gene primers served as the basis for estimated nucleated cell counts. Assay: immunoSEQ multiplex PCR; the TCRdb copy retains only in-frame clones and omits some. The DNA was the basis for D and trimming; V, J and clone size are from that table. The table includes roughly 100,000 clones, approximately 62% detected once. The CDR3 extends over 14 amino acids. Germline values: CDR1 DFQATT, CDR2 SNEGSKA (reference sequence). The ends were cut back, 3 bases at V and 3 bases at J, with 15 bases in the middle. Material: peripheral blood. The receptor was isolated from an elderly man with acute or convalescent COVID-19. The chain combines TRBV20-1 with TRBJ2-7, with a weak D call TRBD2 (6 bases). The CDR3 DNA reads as TGCAGTGCTAGTGCCGGGACTGCCGTCTACGAGCAGTACTTC. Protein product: CSASAGTAVYEQYF.